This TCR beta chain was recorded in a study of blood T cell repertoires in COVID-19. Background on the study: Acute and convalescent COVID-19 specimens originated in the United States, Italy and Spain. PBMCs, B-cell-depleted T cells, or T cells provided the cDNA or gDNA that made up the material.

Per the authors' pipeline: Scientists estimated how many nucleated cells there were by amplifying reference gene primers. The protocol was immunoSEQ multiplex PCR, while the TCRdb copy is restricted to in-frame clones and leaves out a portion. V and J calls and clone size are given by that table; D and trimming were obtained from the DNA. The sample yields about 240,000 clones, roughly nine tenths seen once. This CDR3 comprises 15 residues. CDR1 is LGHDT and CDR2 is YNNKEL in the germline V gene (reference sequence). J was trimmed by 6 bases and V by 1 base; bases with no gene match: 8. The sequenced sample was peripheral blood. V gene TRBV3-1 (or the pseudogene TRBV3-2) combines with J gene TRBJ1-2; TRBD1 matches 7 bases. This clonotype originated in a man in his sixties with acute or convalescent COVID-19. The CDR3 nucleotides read TGTGCCAGCAGCCAAGTCCTACAGGGGACACATGGCTACACCTTC. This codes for CASSQVLQGTHGYTF.